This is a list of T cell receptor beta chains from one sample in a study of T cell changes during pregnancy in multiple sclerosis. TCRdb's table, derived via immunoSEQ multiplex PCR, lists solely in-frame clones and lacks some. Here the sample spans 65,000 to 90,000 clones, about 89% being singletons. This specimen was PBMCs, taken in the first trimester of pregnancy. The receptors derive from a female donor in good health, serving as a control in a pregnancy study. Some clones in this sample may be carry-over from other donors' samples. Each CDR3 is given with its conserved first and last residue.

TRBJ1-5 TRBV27 CASSIDNYSNQPQHF
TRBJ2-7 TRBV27 CASNPGQDPYEQYF
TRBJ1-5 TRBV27 CASSLTGDSNQPQHF
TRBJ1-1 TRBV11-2 CASSLVVRQTEAFF
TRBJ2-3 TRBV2 CASGTSGTQTDTQYF
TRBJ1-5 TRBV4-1 CASSLRTGNPEPQHF
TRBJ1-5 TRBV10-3 CAISESTVLNQPQHF
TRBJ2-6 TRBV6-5 CASSYSTSGANVLTF
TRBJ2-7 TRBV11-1 CASSQGLAGERLHEQYF
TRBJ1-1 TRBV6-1 CASSDFWFLSGTNTEAFF
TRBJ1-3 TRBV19 CASSLSTGDSGNTIYF
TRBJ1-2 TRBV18 CASSPTGADYGYTF
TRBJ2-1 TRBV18 CASSSVAGARVGEQFF
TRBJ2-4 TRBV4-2 CASSQERSQGNIQYF
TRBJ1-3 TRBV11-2 CASSSQGGVGNTIYF
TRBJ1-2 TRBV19 CASSHRRELHYGYTF
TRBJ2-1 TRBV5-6 CASSLVRGEQFF
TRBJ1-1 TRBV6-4 CASSDSVQGNTEAFF
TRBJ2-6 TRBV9 CASSVDTVPGANVLTF
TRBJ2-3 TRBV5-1 CASSLAASGGDTQYF
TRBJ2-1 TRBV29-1 CSVRRGQVQGEQFF
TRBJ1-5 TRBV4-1 CASSQEGGAVNQPQHF
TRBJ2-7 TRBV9 CASSVGDFSYEQYF
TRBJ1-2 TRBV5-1 CASNFRGGGHGYTF
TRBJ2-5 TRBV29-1 CSVSGGASLETQYF
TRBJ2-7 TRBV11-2 CASSTGAGEQYF
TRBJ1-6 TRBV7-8 CASSLGSGRGNSPLHF
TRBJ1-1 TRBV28 CASSIRGRTTEAFF
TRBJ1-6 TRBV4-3 CASSQDGRGNSPLHF
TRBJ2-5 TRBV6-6 CASSPAGLAGGPPYF
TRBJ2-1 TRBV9 CASSVGAGAYNEQFF
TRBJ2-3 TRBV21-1 CASSKDEVAGDPKGVLGADTQYF
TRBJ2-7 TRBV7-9 CASSAPSPGLAEDEQYF
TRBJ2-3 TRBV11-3 CASSKTRSDTQYF
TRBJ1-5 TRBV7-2 CASSLSAGQPQHF
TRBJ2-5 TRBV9 CASSVDAGLTRTQYF
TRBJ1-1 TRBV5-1 CASSLVSGGQGNTEAFF
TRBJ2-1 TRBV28 CASSLSGGEQFF
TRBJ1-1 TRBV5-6 CASSLFRMNTEAFF
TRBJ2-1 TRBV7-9 CASSTRRETSGKSYNEQFF
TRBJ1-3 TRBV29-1 CSVGGQGSFGNTIYF
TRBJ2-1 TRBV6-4 CASSDSMTSWFF
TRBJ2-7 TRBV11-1 CASSLGDSYEQYF
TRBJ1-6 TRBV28 CASSLYTNSPLHF